This record looks at one T cell receptor beta chain sequence and its context. Its matching antigen is unknown. Documented time point: persistent/refractory GD, antithyroid drugs over 5 years with positive TRAb. RNA from PBMCs was the source of the TCR library. According to the study, TCR beta libraries were built with iRepertoire HTBI primers and CDR3-region Arm-PCR. TCRdb redid the calling of the multiplex PCR reads with MiXCR, one entry per CDR3 protein. The table records some 440,000 distinct CDR3 sequences, around 21% of them present only once. The data belong to a study of regulatory T cells in long-lasting Graves disease. V gave up 2 bases and J gave up 5 bases, with 12 bases separating them. Germline CDR1 and CDR2: WNHNN and SYGVQD (reference sequence). The CDR3 is 15 amino acids. Findings and limits, study-wide: Accuracy was possibly reduced by small sample size.

This rearrangement joins TRBV10-1 to TRBJ2-2; tentatively, D is TRBD1 (5 bases). The receptor was isolated from a female donor with Graves disease. The sample in question was peripheral blood mononuclear cells (PBMCs), obtained when the disease was refractory, from a patient treated with antithyroid drugs. CDR3 sequence (DNA): TGCGCCAGCAGTGAGCAGGGTTCTAAGACCGGGGAGCTGTTTTTT. Residues: CASSEQGSKTGELFF.